The subject of this entry is one T cell receptor beta chain. No antigen is known for it. This entry comes from a study of T cell responses to AZD1222 COVID-19 vaccine. The method was immunoSEQ multiplex PCR; TCRdb's version includes in-frame clones alone and lacks a portion of them. Here the sample spans 100,000 or so clones, about 89% being singletons. The CDR3 sequence is 15 residues long. Trimming took 1 base from V and 8 from J, leaving 12 bases between them. Germline V gene sequence: CDR1 SGHNT, CDR2 YENEEA. Study observations and caveats: There were repertoire samples only from the period after the peak T cell response. Spike-specific TCR breadth and depth grew following two AZD1222 doses.

Source: peripheral blood, taken on day 0 of AZD1222 vaccination. The chain uses TRBV11-3 and TRBJ1-6, with D maybe TRBD1 (5 bases). This TCR was sampled from an adult in good health. CDR3 protein: CASSLGQGVYSPLHF. CDR3 DNA: TGTGCCAGCAGCTTAGGGCAGGGAGTTTATTCACCCCTCCACTTT.